These T cell receptor beta chains were read from a single sample in a study of PD-L1 blockade in urothelial cancer. Method: immunoSEQ multiplex PCR; TCRdb's copy keeps in-frame clones and lacks some. In the table there are about 57,000 clones, 86% of which are singletons. Sequencing used PBMCs, obtained around atezolizumab (anti-PD-L1) treatment. Every receptor here comes from a man aged 50-60 years with urothelial cancer. CDR3s include the opening cysteine and the closing phenylalanine or tryptophan. The order of the fields is V gene, J gene, CDR3 protein.

TRBV7-9	TRBJ1-5	CASSLQGGNQPQHF
TRBV2	TRBJ2-2	CATAGITTGELFF
TRBV19	TRBJ1-2	CASSPRSGGYTF
TRBV7-2	TRBJ2-7	CASSLSSGAYEQYF
TRBV5-1	TRBJ2-7	CASSFGIGVGYEQYF
TRBV6-5	TRBJ1-4	CASSYSAQSEKLFF
TRBV4-1	TRBJ1-6	CASSQDFRNSPLHF
TRBV11-2	TRBJ2-7	CASSATGIYEQYF
TRBV28	TRBJ2-2	CASSFDRSGIRGTGELFF
TRBV9	TRBJ1-1	CASSPIVPNTVLRTEAFF
TRBV19	TRBJ2-7	CASSIGWGPTYEQYF
TRBV2	TRBJ2-2	CASLTGVRTGELFF
TRBV5-1	TRBJ2-1	CASSLQGTGYEQFF
TRBV5-1	TRBJ2-1	CASKLLAGGSYNEQFF
TRBV5-1	TRBJ1-1	CASSGTQANTEAFF
TRBV18	TRBJ1-6	CASSPSGQYNSPLHF
TRBV7-9	TRBJ2-3	CASSPSGTGTDTQYF
TRBV7-9	TRBJ1-1	CASSLVQGKAFF
TRBV4-1	TRBJ2-7	CASSQKGIAGGPFYEQYF
TRBV30	TRBJ1-1	CAWSGDRGSF
TRBV5-4	TRBJ2-1	CASSPTGGDYNEQFF
TRBV7-9	TRBJ1-6	CASSPLRQSLSPLHF
TRBV9	TRBJ2-2	CASSVRGPGTSGAGELFF
TRBV10-3	TRBJ2-1	CAISEPRSAEQFF
TRBV9	TRBJ2-5	CASSVAQGWSETQYF
TRBV6-5	TRBJ1-1	CASRRGQGGAFF
TRBV11-2	TRBJ1-2	CASSFAGGYGYTF
TRBV5-6	TRBJ1-5	CASSLFQGVGNQPQHF
TRBV7-9	TRBJ2-3	CASSLGLAGEGTDTQYF
TRBV28	TRBJ2-6	CASSLLGGAGANVLTF
TRBV29-1	TRBJ2-7	CSVSGGNYEQYF
TRBV7-2	TRBJ2-1	CASSLSRGSSDEQFF
TRBV27	TRBJ1-6	CASSRTGNSPLHF
TRBV9	TRBJ2-5	CASSVTQGTTTQYF
TRBV9	TRBJ2-7	CASSVAGTSSYEQYF
TRBV6-5	TRBJ1-3	CASSYSSGGLGNTIYF
TRBV6-6	TRBJ2-5	CASSYSRETQYF
TRBV7-8	TRBJ2-1	CASSPETRSGEQFF
TRBV5-1	TRBJ2-7	CASSSTGTGVHEQYF
TRBV7-6	TRBJ1-3	CASGDRGSGNTIYF
TRBV5-4	TRBJ2-7	CASSHDQGKGQYF
TRBV7-8	TRBJ2-5	CASSPFWTGRSQETQYF
TRBV5-4	TRBJ2-3	CASSSQGSFDTQYF
TRBV5-1	TRBJ2-5	CASSPIGRGETQYF
TRBV2	TRBJ2-7	CAGGQASYEQYF
TRBV15	TRBJ1-3	CATSRVLGNTIYF
TRBV7-3	TRBJ2-5	CASSRGKGETQYF
TRBV18	TRBJ2-6	CASSMGHTPGANVLTF
TRBV1	TRBJ1-1	CTSSQELARLTEAFF
TRBV4-1	TRBJ2-1	CASSQGDGAYNEQFF
TRBV5-5	TRBJ1-1	CASSLTTGNTEAFF
TRBV5-1	TRBJ1-2	CASSLGRRGVGSYTF
TRBV18	TRBJ1-4	CASSLIGTGIINEKLFF
TRBV19	TRBJ2-4	CASRPRASGRAGEAKNIQYF
TRBV5-3	TRBJ2-3	CARSSRWGPDTQYF
TRBV7-9	TRBJ2-7	CASSLLVPGGYEQYF
TRBV28	TRBJ2-1	CASHKRTSSYNEQFF